One and the same sample provided the 11 T cell receptor beta chains below, sequenced in a study of blood T cell repertoires in COVID-19. Clones were read by immunoSEQ multiplex PCR, and TCRdb kept only the in-frame ones, dropping some. This sample carries approximately 120,000 clones, roughly 72% of them seen once, and the ten largest clones take 4.5% to 6%. Sequenced sample: peripheral blood. Every receptor here comes from an elderly man with COVID-19, enrolled during active disease.

The V and J genes are TRBV12-3 or TRBV12-4 and TRBJ1-2; TRBD1 is a possible D gene (5 bases). The germline V and J ends were trimmed by 1 base and 8 bases, with 11 bases remaining between them. This CDR3 spans 13 amino acids. CDR3 nucleotide sequence: TGTGCCAGCAGTTTAGTGCCAGGGAAAGGCTACACCTTC. Amino acids: CASSLVPGKGYTF.

This sequence joins TRBV4-3 and TRBJ2-6, with D possibly TRBD1 on 6 matching bases. CDR3 size: 16 residues. Trimming took 0 bases from V and 5 from J, leaving 11 bases between them. The germline V gene encodes CDR1 LGHNA and CDR2 YSLEER. CDR3 residues: CASSQEGTRRANVLTF. The CDR3 DNA follows: TGCGCCAGCAGCCAAGAGGGGACAAGGAGGGCCAACGTCCTGACTTTC.

The gene calls are TRBV2 and TRBJ2-5, with D perhaps TRBD2 (6 bases). The germline CDR1 and CDR2 sequences are SNHLY and FYNNEI. The ends were cut back, 7 bases at V and 3 bases at J, with 21 bases in the middle. The CDR3 length is 16 residues. The CDR3 here is CASTMRGLIRKETQYF. The DNA for the CDR3 is TGTGCCAGCACCATGAGGGGACTTATCCGAAAAGAGACCCAGTACTTC.

The sample holds a few counts of this clone. This chain connects TRBV7-9 to TRBJ1-2; unclear D gene. V shed 7 bases and J shed 7 bases, with 16 bases lying between them. This CDR3 spans 13 amino acids. Germline V CDR1 and CDR2: SEHNR, FQNEAQ (reference sequence). The CDR3 protein is CASTRRLEAGYTF. Written as DNA, the CDR3 is TGTGCCAGCACCCGTCGATTAGAGGCTGGCTACACCTTC.

The chain joins TRBV7-8 to TRBJ1-6; 8 nucleotides agree with TRBD1. From germline, CDR1 is SGHVS and CDR2 FQNEAQ. This CDR3 contains 15 residues. Trimming at V came to 5 bases and at J to 14 bases, leaving 14 bases not matched to a gene. The CDR3 DNA follows: TGTGCCAGCAGCCCTCCGGGACAGGTGGAGTTGGCCCTCCACTTT. It encodes CASSPPGQVELALHF.

The chain has TRBV27 and TRBJ1-1; D remains ambiguous. Germline V lookup: CDR1 MNHEY, CDR2 SMNVEV (reference sequence). This CDR3 contains 14 residues. V shed 3 bases and J shed 0 bases, with 8 bases lying between them. The CDR3 region has the DNA TGTGCCAGCAGTTTTCGCGGTTTGAACACTGAAGCTTTCTTT. Its protein is CASSFRGLNTEAFF.

Only one count was recorded for this clone. CDR3 protein: CASRTNRDQPQHF. CDR3 nucleotides: TGTGCCAGCAGGACCAACAGGGATCAGCCCCAGCATTTT. This chain uses TRBV6-5 with TRBJ1-5, with D possibly matching TRBD1 (6 bases). V shed 6 bases and J shed 5 bases, with 11 bases lying between them. CDR1 is MNHEY, CDR2 SVGAGI, per germline. This CDR3 is built from 13 residues.

This clone was seen a handful of times. The rearrangement uses TRBV6-6 and TRBJ2-7, with 7 bases lining up with TRBD1. With 0 bases clipped from V and 9 bases from J, the junction kept 8 bases outside the gene matches. Germline-derived CDR1 and CDR2 are MNHNY and SVGAGI (reference sequence). CDR3 length equals 14 residues. CDR3 residues: CASSYSETGTGQYF. The DNA of the CDR3 is TGTGCCAGCAGTTACTCGGAGACAGGGACGGGGCAGTACTTC.

The gene calls are TRBV28 and TRBJ1-1, with D hard to call. In germline, CDR1 is MDHEN, CDR2 SYDVKM. CDR3 length: 14 residues. Trimming took 5 bases from V and 0 from J, leaving 10 bases between them. CDR3 loop: CASSLPLMNTEAFF. Written as DNA, the CDR3 is TGTGCCAGCAGTCTCCCTCTAATGAACACTGAAGCTTTCTTT.

The V call is TRBV5-1, the J call TRBJ2-3, with TRBD1 matching 9 bases. With V trimmed by 0 bases and J by 2 bases, 4 bases remained unmatched. CDR1 is SGHRS, CDR2 YFSETQ, per germline. The length of the CDR3 is 16 residues. In nucleotides, the CDR3 is TGCGCCAGCAGCTTGGGGGGGACAGGGAACACAGATACGCAGTATTTT. Its protein product is CASSLGGTGNTDTQYF. The whole variable domain, remainder taken from reference TRBV5-1 and TRBJ2-3, is KAGVTQTPRYLIKTRGQQVTLSCSPISGHRSVSWYQQTPGQGLQFLFEYFSETQRNKGNFPGRFSGRQFSNSRSEMNVSTLELGDSALYLCASSLGGTGNTDTQYFGPGTRLTVL.

Only one count was recorded for this clone. V gene TRBV27 combines with J gene TRBJ2-1, with TRBD1 matching 8 bases. This CDR3 is 19 amino acids long. V dropped 5 bases and J dropped 5; count of bases not matched to a gene: 20. Germline CDR1 reads MNHEY; CDR2 reads SMNVEV (reference sequence). CDR3 DNA sequence: TGTGCCAGCAGTCCTTCACAGGGGGAAACCCCCGAAGTCGACAATGAGCAGTTCTTC. The encoded protein is CASSPSQGETPEVDNEQFF.